The 23 T cell receptor beta chains in this list originate from one sample, sequenced in a study of T cell responses to AZD1222 COVID-19 vaccine. The table came from immunoSEQ multiplex PCR; TCRdb's copy has only in-frame clones and leaves some out. This table holds about 100,000 clones, about 86% found once. The starting material was peripheral blood, obtained on day 0 of AZD1222 vaccination. The receptors come from an adult in good health.

The genes are TRBV20-1 and TRBJ2-5; 8 bases fit TRBD2. The V segment lost 3 bases and the J segment 3 bases; nucleotides outside the gene matches: 0. CDR3 length: 12 amino acids. Germline CDR1 is DFQATT and CDR2 is SNEGSKA (reference sequence). CDR3 sequence (DNA): TGCAGTGCTAGTAGCGGGGAAGAGACCCAGTACTTC. Its protein product is CSASSGEETQYF.

The rearrangement uses TRBV27 and TRBJ2-7, with D possibly TRBD2 on 5 matching bases. The germline V gene encodes CDR1 MNHEY and CDR2 SMNVEV (reference sequence). This CDR3 has 14 residues. Trimming shortened V by 6 bases and J by 6 bases, and 18 bases separated the two germline ends. CDR3 DNA: TGTGCCAGCAGGACGGGAAACGCTTTAGGCGAGCAGTACTTC. It codes for CASRTGNALGEQYF.

The J gene is TRBJ1-1, the V gene TRBV10-3, with 7 positions matching TRBD1. The V gene's germline CDR1 is ENHRY and CDR2 SYGVKD. Trimming at V came to 6 bases and at J to 4 bases, leaving 2 bases not matched to a gene. The CDR3 extends over 12 amino acids. As DNA, the CDR3 is TGTGCCATCAGGGCAGGGGGCACTGAAGCTTTCTTT. Its translation: CAIRAGGTEAFF.

The chain uses TRBV7-8 and TRBJ2-7; 9 positions match TRBD2. Germline CDR1 and CDR2: SGHVS and FQNEAQ. The CDR3 has 15 residues. V gave up 0 bases and J gave up 7 bases; unmatched junction bases: 7. CDR3 in amino acids: CASSLAGSGSGEQYF. CDR3 coding DNA: TGTGCCAGCAGCTTAGCTGGTAGCGGGAGTGGAGAGCAGTACTTC. The full variable domain, its missing parts supplied by reference TRBV7-8 and TRBJ2-7, is GAGVSQSPRYKVAKRGQDVALRCDPISGHVSLFWYQQALGQGPEFLTYFQNEAQLDKSGLPSDRFFAERPEGSVSTLKIQRTQQEDSAVYLCASSLAGSGSGEQYFGPGTRLTVT.

The V call is TRBV7-9, the J call TRBJ1-2; D not resolved. V lost 5 bases, J lost 4 bases, and 17 bases lay in between. The CDR3 covers 15 residues. Germline-derived CDR1 and CDR2 are SEHNR and FQNEAQ (reference sequence). This CDR3 is CASSPTSLWAYGYTF. CDR3 DNA: TGTGCCAGCAGCCCGACCTCTCTCTGGGCCTATGGCTACACCTTC.

The gene calls are TRBV7-2 and TRBJ2-7; tentative D call: TRBD2 (6 bases). The CDR3 is 14 amino acids. CDR1 is SGHTA, CDR2 FQGNSA, per germline. Trimming cost V 8 bases and J 5 bases, with 19 bases left between them. Here the CDR3 DNA reads TGTGCCAGCCAGGTGGGGCGGGATGGGAACGAGCAGTACTTC. This gives the protein CASQVGRDGNEQYF.

This clone has only a few counts. V usage is TRBV25-1 and J usage is TRBJ1-2; D is uncertain. Looked up from germline, CDR1 is MGHDK and CDR2 is SYGVNS. This CDR3 region has 15 residues. The ends were cut back, 3 bases at V and 8 bases at J, with 19 bases in the middle. DNA of the CDR3: TGTGCCAGCAGTGACCTCGGACGCCCGATCGAGGGCTACACCTTC. It specifies CASSDLGRPIEGYTF.

The gene calls are TRBV19 and TRBJ2-2; 8 nucleotides align to TRBD1. The germline V gene has CDR1 LNHDA and CDR2 SQIVND (reference sequence). The CDR3 covers 15 residues. V was pared by 3 bases and J by 4 bases, with 4 bases of the junction left unmatched. CDR3 region: CASSIQGAATGELFF. CDR3 nucleotides: TGTGCCAGTAGTATTCAGGGGGCGGCCACCGGGGAGCTGTTTTTT.

The chain links TRBV6-5 to TRBJ1-1; D may be TRBD1 (5 bases). This CDR3 is built from 15 residues. V was clipped by 4 bases and J by 0 bases, with 12 bases between them. The germline gives CDR1 MNHEY, CDR2 SVGAGI. The CDR3 region has the DNA TGTGCCAGCAGTTGGAATTTACAGGTGAACACTGAAGCTTTCTTT. It encodes CASSWNLQVNTEAFF.

The CDR3 nucleotides read TGTGCCACCAGTGCCGGGGGACAGGGTGGCAATCAGCCCCAGCATTTT. Its protein is CATSAGGQGGNQPQHF. The chain is built from TRBV24-1 and TRBJ1-5, with TRBD1 matching 9 bases. The CDR3 loop spans 16 amino acids. Germline V gene lookup returns CDR1 KGHDR and CDR2 SFDVKD. The V and J ends lost 5 bases and 2 bases, in that order; junction bases with no gene match: 6.

The chain combines TRBV7-3 with TRBJ2-2, with D tentatively TRBD2 (6 bases). Germline V gene lookup returns CDR1 SGHTA and CDR2 FQGTGA. Trimming stripped 5 bases from V and 6 bases from J, with 13 bases between. The CDR3 is 14 amino acids. In DNA, the CDR3 is TGTGCCAGCAGCCCCGCGGGGAGTTCCGGGGAGCTGTTTTTT. It translates to CASSPAGSSGELFF.

The gene calls are TRBV20-1 and TRBJ1-1; D is unclear. Trimming removed 3 bases at V and 0 bases at J, with 11 bases between. Germline assignment: CDR1 DFQATT and CDR2 SNEGSKA (reference sequence). This CDR3 has 14 residues. CDR3 bases: TGCAGTGCTAGTTCGGGCGGTATGAACACTGAAGCTTTCTTT. Translated: CSASSGGMNTEAFF.

This chain connects TRBV19 to TRBJ2-7; a weak D match, TRBD2 (6 bases). Germline V gene lookup returns CDR1 LNHDA and CDR2 SQIVND (reference sequence). This CDR3 region has 14 residues. V lost 5 bases and J 7 bases, leaving 18 bases between the germline ends. The CDR3 DNA is TGTGCCAGTAGTTTGTCGGGAGTAGGATGGGAGCAGTACTTC. Protein sequence: CASSLSGVGWEQYF.

The V and J genes are TRBV7-2 and TRBJ2-7; a possible D gene is TRBD1 (5 bases). The V end was cut by 4 bases, the J end by 3 bases, with 19 bases between. The CDR3 is 16 residues long. Germline V lookup: CDR1 SGHTA, CDR2 FQGNSA. The CDR3 DNA follows: TGTGCCAGCAGCTCCACCCCACAGGCTCTCTACTACGAGCAGTACTTC. It translates to CASSSTPQALYYEQYF.

This clone was seen just once. The chain links TRBV30 to TRBJ1-2; no definite D call. Germline CDR1 GTSNPN, CDR2 SVGIG (reference sequence). Trimming cost V 1 base and J 2 bases, with 8 bases left between them. The CDR3 length is 13 residues. The CDR3 protein is CAWSGSLNYGYTF. DNA of the CDR3: TGTGCCTGGAGTGGGTCCTTAAACTATGGCTACACCTTC.

The genes are TRBV9 and TRBJ2-5; the match to TRBD2 covers 7 bases. CDR3 length: 15 amino acids. Germline V gene lookup returns CDR1 SGDLS and CDR2 YYNGEE. With V trimmed by 0 bases and J by 1 base, 3 bases remained unmatched. CDR3 coding DNA: TGTGCCAGCAGCGTAGCTACGGGGGGCCAAGAGACCCAGTACTTC. The encoded protein is CASSVATGGQETQYF. The whole variable domain, filled in from reference TRBV9 and TRBJ2-5, reads DSGVTQTPKHLITATGQRVTLRCSPRSGDLSVYWYQQSLDQGLQFLIQYYNGEERAKGNILERFSAQQFPDLHSELNLSSLELGDSALYFCASSVATGGQETQYFGPGTRLLVL.

This chain uses TRBV27 with TRBJ1-2, with 10 positions matching TRBD1. There are 13 residues in the CDR3. CDR1 is MNHEY, CDR2 SMNVEV, per germline (reference sequence). V lost 6 bases to trimming and J lost 5 bases; unmatched junction nucleotides: 3. The CDR3 DNA reads TGTGCCAGCAGGACAGGGGGCGCTTATGGCTACACCTTC. It yields the protein CASRTGGAYGYTF.

The chain joins TRBV19 to TRBJ2-7; 7 bases map to TRBD1. V shed 7 bases and J 7 bases; nucleotides not matched to a gene: 7. In germline, CDR1 is LNHDA, CDR2 SQIVND (reference sequence). The CDR3 extends over 12 amino acids. DNA for the CDR3: TGTGCCAGTAAACAAGGGGGCAGGGAGCAGTACTTC. Protein sequence: CASKQGGREQYF.

The sample holds a few counts of this clone. This chain uses TRBV12-3 or TRBV12-4 with TRBJ2-1; no definite D call. V lost 6 bases and J lost 4, with 10 bases in between. There are 13 residues in the CDR3. The chain's CDR3 is CASSQLEYNEQFF. CDR3 nucleotide sequence: TGTGCCAGCAGCCAGCTAGAGTACAATGAGCAGTTCTTC.

The rearrangement uses TRBV19 and TRBJ2-2; weak D call: TRBD1 (6 bases). Germline V CDR1 and CDR2: LNHDA, SQIVND (reference sequence). V shed 5 bases and J shed 7 bases, with 14 bases lying between them. The CDR3 extends over 14 amino acids. CDR3 protein: CASSPRGVGGELFF. The CDR3 DNA is TGTGCCAGTAGTCCCAGGGGTGTAGGCGGGGAGCTGTTTTTT.

The sample holds a few counts of this clone. The chain uses TRBV6-1 and TRBJ2-1; no clear D gene. The CDR3 is made up of 16 amino acids. V gave up 1 base and J gave up 3 bases, with 13 bases separating them. Per germline, CDR1 MNHNS and CDR2 SASEGT. CDR3 region: CASSEDRLFGYNEQFF. The CDR3 region has the DNA TGTGCCAGCAGTGAAGACCGTCTTTTTGGCTACAATGAGCAGTTCTTC.

This sequence joins TRBV30 and TRBJ1-2; TRBD1 matches 7 bases. The CDR3 runs 13 residues. V dropped 3 bases and J dropped 7; count of bases not matched to a gene: 8. Germline V gives CDR1 GTSNPN, CDR2 SVGIG (reference sequence). CDR3 DNA: TGTGCCTGGAGAGTAGACAGGGACTCTGGCTACACCTTC. Amino acids: CAWRVDRDSGYTF.

This clone has just one count. V is TRBV6-5 and J is TRBJ2-1; D gene unclear. V gave up 0 bases and J gave up 6 bases, with 9 bases separating them. The germline CDR1 and CDR2 sequences are MNHEY and SVGAGI. CDR3 size: 14 residues. The CDR3 sequence is CASSYSYATNEQFF. The DNA for the CDR3 is TGTGCCAGCAGTTACTCGTACGCTACCAATGAGCAGTTCTTC.